This entry is about one T cell receptor (beta chain). What it binds is not known. The CDR3 loop spans 15 amino acids. V was pared by 0 bases and J by 3 bases, with 2 bases of the junction left unmatched. CDR1 is MGHDK and CDR2 is SYGVNS in the germline V gene. This specimen belongs to a study of siplizumab effects on memory and regulatory T cells. Notes on the study in general: Naive T cells were seen as more diverse than memory cells and as major alloresponse contributors. For siplizumab cultures, the suppressive function of their proliferating Tregs was not confirmed.

Measured with immunoSEQ multiplex PCR; TCRdb has only the in-frame clones, and not every one. Of about 110,000 clones listed, around 90% are singletons. Material: CD4+ T cells sorted from blood. The rearrangement uses TRBV25-1 and TRBJ2-5, with 9 bases aligning to TRBD2. The TCR was taken from a human donor in good health. As DNA, the CDR3 is TGTGCCAGCAGTGAATATGGCGGGGGGGAAGAGACCCAGTACTTC. Its protein product is CASSEYGGGEETQYF.